This T cell receptor beta chain was recovered during a study of T cell responses to AZD1222 COVID-19 vaccine. For this clone: The antigen is not known.

Broader study findings: Seropositive AZD1222 recipients at baseline numbered only five or six. Spike-specific TCR breadth and depth were elevated following two AZD1222 doses.

This CDR3 has 14 residues. Germline CDR1 is SNHLY and CDR2 is FYNNEI. Trimming removed 4 bases at V and 4 bases at J, with 13 bases between. Generated by immunoSEQ multiplex PCR, the TCRdb table keeps only in-frame clones and is missing some. Of about 160,000 clones detected, about 90% appear once; the ten largest clones hold around 1%. Sequences were derived from peripheral blood, sampled 28 days after the second AZD1222 dose. The chain links TRBV2 to TRBJ1-2; D is ambiguous. The receptor was isolated from an adult who received the AZD1222 COVID-19 vaccine. CDR3 region: CASSAAPGGYGYTF. DNA for the CDR3: TGTGCCAGCAGTGCCGCCCCCGGCGGCTATGGCTACACCTTC.